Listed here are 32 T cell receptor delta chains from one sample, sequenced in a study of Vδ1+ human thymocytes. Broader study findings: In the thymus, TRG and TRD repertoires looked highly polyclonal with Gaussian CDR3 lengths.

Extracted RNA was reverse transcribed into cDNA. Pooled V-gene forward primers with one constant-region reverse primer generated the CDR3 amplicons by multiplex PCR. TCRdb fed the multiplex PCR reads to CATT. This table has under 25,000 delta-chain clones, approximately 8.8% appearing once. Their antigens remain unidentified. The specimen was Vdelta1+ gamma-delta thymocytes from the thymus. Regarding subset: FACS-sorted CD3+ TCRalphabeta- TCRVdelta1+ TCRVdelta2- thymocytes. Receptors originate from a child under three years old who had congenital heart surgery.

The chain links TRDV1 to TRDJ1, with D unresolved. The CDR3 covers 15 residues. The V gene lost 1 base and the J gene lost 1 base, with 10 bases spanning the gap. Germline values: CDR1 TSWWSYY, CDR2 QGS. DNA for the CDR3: TGTGCTCTTGGGGAACGAGGAGGGCCCACCGATAAACTCATCTTT. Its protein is CALGERGGPTDKLIF.

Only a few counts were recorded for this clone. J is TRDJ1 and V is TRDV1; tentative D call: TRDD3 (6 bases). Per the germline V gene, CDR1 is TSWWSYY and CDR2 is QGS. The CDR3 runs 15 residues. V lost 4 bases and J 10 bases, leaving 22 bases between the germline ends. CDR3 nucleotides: TGTGCTCTTGGGGGCCGCGCCCCCCCGCCCTGGGGACTCATCTTT. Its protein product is CALGGRAPPPWGLIF.

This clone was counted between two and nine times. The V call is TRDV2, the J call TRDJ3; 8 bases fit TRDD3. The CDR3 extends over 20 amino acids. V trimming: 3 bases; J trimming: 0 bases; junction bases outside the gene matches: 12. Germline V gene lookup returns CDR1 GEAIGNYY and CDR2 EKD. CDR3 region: CACDSVLGGKNSWDTRQMFF. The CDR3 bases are TGTGCCTGTGACTCCGTACTGGGGGGTAAGAACTCCTGGGACACCCGACAGATGTTTTTC.

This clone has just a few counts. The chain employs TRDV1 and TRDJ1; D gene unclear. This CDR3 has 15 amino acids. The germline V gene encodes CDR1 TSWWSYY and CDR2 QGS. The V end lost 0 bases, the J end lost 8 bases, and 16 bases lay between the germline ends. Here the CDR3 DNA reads TGTGCTCTTGGGGAACTACTTGTTTTCCCTGGCAAACTCATCTTT. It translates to CALGELLVFPGKLIF.

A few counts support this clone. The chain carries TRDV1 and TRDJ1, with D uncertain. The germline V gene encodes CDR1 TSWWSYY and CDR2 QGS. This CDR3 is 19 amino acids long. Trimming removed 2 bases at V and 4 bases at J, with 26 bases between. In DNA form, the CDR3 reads TGTGCTCTTGGGGAATTGGGCGTACCCTTGTACTGCCCTTTCGATAAACTCATCTTT. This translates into CALGELGVPLYCPFDKLIF.

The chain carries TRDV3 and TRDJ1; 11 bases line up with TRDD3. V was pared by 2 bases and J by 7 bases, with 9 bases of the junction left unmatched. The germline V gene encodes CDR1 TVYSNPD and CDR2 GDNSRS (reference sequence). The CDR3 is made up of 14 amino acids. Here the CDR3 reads CAFLNWGIGVKLIF. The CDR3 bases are TGTGCCTTTCTAAACTGGGGGATAGGCGTTAAACTCATCTTT.

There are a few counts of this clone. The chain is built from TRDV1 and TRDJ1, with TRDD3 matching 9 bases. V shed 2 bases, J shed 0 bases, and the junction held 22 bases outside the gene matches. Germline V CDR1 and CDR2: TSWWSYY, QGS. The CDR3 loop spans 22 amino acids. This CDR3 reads CALGEFFPTYWGSVGDTDKLIF. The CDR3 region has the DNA TGTGCTCTTGGGGAATTTTTCCCTACTTACTGGGGGAGCGTTGGGGACACCGATAAACTCATCTTT.

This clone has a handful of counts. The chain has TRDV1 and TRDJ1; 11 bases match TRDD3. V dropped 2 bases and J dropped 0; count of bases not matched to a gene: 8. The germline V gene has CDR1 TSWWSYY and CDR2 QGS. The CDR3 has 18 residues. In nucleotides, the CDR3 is TGTGCTCTTGGGGAAGAATGGGGGATACGCTCGTACACCGATAAACTCATCTTT. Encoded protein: CALGEEWGIRSYTDKLIF.

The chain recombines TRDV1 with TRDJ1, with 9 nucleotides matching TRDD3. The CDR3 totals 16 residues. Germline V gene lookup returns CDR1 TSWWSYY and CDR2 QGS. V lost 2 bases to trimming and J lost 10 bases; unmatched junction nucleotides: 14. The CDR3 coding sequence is TGTGCTCTTGGGGAAACGGAGACTACTGGGGGAAAAGGACTCATCTTT. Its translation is CALGETETTGGKGLIF.

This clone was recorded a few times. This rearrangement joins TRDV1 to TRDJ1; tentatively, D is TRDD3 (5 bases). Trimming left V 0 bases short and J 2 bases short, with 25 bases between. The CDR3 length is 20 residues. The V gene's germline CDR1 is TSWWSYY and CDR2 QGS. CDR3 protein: CALGELHPSDRGAKTDKLIF. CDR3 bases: TGTGCTCTTGGGGAACTCCACCCCTCGGACCGGGGGGCTAAGACCGATAAACTCATCTTT.

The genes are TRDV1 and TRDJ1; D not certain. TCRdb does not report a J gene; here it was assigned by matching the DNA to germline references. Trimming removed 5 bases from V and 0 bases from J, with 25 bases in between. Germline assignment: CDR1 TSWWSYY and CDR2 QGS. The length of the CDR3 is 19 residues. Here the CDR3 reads CALGPPLEGLPEHTDKLIF. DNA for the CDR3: TGTGCTCTTGGGCCGCCGTTGGAAGGGCTCCCCGAACACACCGATAAACTCATCTTT.

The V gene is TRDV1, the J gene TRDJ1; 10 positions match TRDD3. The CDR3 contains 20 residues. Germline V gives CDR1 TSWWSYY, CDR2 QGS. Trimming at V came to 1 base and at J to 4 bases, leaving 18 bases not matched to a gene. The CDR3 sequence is CALGERLPTGVLGDRDKLIF. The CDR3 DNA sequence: TGTGCTCTTGGGGAACGACTTCCTACAGGGGTACTGGGGGATCGCGATAAACTCATCTTT.

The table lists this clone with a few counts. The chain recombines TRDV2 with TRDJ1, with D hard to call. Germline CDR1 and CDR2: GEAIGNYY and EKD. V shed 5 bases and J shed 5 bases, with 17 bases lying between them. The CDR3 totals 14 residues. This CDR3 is CACGGYSIPDKLIF. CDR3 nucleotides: TGTGCCTGTGGGGGCTACTCAATACCGGATAAACTCATCTTT.

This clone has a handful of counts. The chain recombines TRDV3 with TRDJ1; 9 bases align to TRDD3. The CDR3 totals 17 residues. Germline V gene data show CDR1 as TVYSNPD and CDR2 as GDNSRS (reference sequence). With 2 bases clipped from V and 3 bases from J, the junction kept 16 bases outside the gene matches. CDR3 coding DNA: TGTGCCTTTTTCGGGGATTTTCGGCTGGGGGATCCCGATAAACTCATCTTT. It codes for CAFFGDFRLGDPDKLIF.

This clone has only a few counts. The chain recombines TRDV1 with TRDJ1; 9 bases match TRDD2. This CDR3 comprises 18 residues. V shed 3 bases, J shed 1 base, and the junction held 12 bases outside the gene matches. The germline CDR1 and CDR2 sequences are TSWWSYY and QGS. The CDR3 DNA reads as TGTGCTCTTGGGGATCTCCTTCCTACCCTGGGGGGCACCGATAAACTCATCTTT. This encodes CALGDLLPTLGGTDKLIF.

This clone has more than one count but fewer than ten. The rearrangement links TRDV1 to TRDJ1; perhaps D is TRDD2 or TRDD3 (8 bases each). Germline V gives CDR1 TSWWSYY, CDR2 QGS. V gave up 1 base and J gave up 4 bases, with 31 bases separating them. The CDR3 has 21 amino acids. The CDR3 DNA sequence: TGTGCTCTTGGGGAACGTGGGCTTCCTACGTTAAGGGGGATATTTGTCGATAAACTCATCTTT. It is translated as CALGERGLPTLRGIFVDKLIF.

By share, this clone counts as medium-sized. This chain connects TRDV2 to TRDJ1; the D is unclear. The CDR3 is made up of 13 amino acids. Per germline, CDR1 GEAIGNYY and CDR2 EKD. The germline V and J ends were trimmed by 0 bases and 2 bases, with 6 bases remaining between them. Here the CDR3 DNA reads TGTGCCTGTGACACCGAGGATACCGATAAACTCATCTTT. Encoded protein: CACDTEDTDKLIF.

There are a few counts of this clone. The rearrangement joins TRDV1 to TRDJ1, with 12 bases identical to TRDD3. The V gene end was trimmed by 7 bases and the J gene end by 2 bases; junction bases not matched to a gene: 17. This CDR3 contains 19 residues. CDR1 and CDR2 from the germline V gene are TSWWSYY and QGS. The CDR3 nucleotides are TGTGCTCTTGTGGCCGTACTGGGGGATACTATCAAAGGTACCGATAAACTCATCTTT. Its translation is CALVAVLGDTIKGTDKLIF.

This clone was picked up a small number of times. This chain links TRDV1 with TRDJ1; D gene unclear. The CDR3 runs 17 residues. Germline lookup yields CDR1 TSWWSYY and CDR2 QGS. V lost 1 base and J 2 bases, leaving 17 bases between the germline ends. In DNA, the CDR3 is TGTGCTCTTGGGGAACGACGTTGGGCTCAGGGGACCGATAAACTCATCTTT. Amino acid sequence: CALGERRWAQGTDKLIF.

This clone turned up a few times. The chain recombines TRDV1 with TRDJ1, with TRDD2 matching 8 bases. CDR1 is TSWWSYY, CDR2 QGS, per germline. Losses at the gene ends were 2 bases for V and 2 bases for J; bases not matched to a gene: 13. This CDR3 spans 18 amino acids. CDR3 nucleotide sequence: TGTGCTCTTGGGGAAAGGGTCTTCCTACGTCCTGCGACCGATAAACTCATCTTT. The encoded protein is CALGERVFLRPATDKLIF.

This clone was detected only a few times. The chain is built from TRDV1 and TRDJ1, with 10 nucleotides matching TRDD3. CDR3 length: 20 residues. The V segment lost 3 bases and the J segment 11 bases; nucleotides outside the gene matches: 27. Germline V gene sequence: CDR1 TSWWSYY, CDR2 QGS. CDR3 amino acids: CALGDTFLTKSGGYGGRLIF. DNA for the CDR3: TGTGCTCTTGGGGACACCTTCCTAACAAAATCCGGGGGATACGGAGGTCGGCTCATCTTT.

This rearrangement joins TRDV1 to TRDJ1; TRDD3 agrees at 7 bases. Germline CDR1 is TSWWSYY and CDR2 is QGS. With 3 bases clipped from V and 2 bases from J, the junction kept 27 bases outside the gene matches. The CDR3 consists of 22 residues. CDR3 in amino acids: CALGDGRQDRTLGIGGTDKLIF. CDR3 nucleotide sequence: TGTGCTCTTGGGGATGGGAGACAAGACAGGACACTGGGGATCGGGGGGACCGATAAACTCATCTTT.

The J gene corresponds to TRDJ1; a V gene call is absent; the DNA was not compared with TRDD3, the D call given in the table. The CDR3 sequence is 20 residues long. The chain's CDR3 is CALGELCWGGWGDYTDKLIF. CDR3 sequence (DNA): TGTGCTCTTGGGGAACTGTGTTGGGGGGGTTGGGGGGACTACACCGATAAACTCATCTTT.

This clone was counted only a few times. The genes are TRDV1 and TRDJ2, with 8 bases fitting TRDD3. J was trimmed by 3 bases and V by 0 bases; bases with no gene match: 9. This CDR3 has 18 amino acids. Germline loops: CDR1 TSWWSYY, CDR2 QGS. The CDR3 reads CALGELAWGIGLTAQLFF. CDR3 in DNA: TGTGCTCTTGGGGAACTAGCTTGGGGGATTGGTCTGACAGCACAACTCTTCTTT.

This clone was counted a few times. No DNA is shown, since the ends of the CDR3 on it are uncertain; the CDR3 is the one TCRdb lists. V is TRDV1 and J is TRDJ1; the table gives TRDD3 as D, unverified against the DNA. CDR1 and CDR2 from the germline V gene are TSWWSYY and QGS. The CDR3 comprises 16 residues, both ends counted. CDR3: CALGDWGIREPDKLIF.

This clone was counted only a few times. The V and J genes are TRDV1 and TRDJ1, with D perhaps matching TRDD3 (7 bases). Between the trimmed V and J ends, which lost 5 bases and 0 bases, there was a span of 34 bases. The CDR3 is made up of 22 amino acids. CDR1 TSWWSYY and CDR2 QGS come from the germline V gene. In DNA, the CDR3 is TGTGCTCTTGGGATTCCTAGATACCCATCGTACTGGGGAGGTTTGTACACCGATAAACTCATCTTT. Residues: CALGIPRYPSYWGGLYTDKLIF.

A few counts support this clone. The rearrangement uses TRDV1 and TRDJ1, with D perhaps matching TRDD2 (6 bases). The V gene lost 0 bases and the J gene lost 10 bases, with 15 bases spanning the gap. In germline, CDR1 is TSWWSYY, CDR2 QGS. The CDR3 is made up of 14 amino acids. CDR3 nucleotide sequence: TGTGCTCTTGGGGAACTCTTCCTCTGCCAGGGACTCATCTTT. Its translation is CALGELFLCQGLIF.

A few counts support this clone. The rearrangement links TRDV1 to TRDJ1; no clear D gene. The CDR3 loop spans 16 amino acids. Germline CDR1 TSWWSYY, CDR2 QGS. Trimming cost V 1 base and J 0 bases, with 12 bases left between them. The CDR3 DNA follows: TGTGCTCTTGGGGAACAGTGGGCGGGCTACACCGATAAACTCATCTTT. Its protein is CALGEQWAGYTDKLIF.

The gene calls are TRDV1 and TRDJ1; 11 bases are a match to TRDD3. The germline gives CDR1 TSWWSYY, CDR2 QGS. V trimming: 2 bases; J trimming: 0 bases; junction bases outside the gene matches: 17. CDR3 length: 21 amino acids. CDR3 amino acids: CALGELGTGGYNFPYTDKLIF. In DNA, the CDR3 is TGTGCTCTTGGGGAATTGGGGACTGGGGGATATAACTTCCCGTACACCGATAAACTCATCTTT.

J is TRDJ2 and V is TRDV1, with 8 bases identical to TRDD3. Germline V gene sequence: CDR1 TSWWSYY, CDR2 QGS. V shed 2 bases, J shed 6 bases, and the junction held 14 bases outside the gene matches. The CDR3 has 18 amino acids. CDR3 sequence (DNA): TGTGCTCTTGGGGAAAGGGTTAGTCGGGGGATAATGCCAGCACAACTCTTCTTT. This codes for CALGERVSRGIMPAQLFF.

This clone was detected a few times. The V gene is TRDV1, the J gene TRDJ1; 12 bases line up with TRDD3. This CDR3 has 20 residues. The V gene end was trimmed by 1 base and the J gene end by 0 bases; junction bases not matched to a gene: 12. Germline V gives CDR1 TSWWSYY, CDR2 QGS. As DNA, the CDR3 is TGTGCTCTTGGGGAACCTCAAACTGGGGGATACCGGTCTTACACCGATAAACTCATCTTT. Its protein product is CALGEPQTGGYRSYTDKLIF.

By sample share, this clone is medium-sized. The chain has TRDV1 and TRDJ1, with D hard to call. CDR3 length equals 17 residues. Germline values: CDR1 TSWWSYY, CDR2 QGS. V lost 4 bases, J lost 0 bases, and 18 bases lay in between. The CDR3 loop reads CALGGTTSWRYTDKLIF. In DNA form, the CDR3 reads TGTGCTCTTGGGGGTACAACTTCTTGGAGGTACACCGATAAACTCATCTTT.